Following are 11 T cell receptor beta chains from one sample sequenced in a study of shared clonotypes between healthy human individuals. TCRdb's copy holds only in-frame clones and misses some; the assay was immunoSEQ multiplex PCR. The sample has around 1 million clones, approximately 80% seen once. The source material was memory CD4+ T cells sorted from blood. Regarding subset: CD45RA-negative fraction. The receptor source for this set is a man aged 18 to 35 in good health.

The chain uses TRBV11-2 and TRBJ2-6; D gene uncertain. V was pared by 7 bases and J by 2 bases, with 9 bases between. The CDR3 sequence is 14 residues long. Germline CDR1 is SGHAT and CDR2 is FQNNGV. DNA for the CDR3: TGTGCCAGCACCCCTATGGCTGGGGCCAACGTCCTGACTTTC. Translating it yields CASTPMAGANVLTF.

The rearrangement uses TRBV4-1 and TRBJ1-4; D possibly corresponds to TRBD1 (6 bases). The CDR3 totals 16 residues. V lost 4 bases, J lost 8 bases, and 20 bases lay in between. Germline V gene data show CDR1 as MGHRA and CDR2 as YSYEKL. CDR3 amino acids: CASSLSLGGAAEKLFF. CDR3 nucleotides: TGCGCCAGCAGCCTTTCGCTAGGGGGGGCCGCGGAAAAACTGTTTTTT.

V gene TRBV10-3 combines with J gene TRBJ2-1, with TRBD2 matching 7 bases. Germline V gene data show CDR1 as ENHRY and CDR2 as SYGVKD. The CDR3 totals 14 residues. J was trimmed by 7 bases and V by 2 bases; bases with no gene match: 5. The CDR3 bases are TGTGCCATCAGTGAGCTAACTAGCGTAAATGAGCAGTTCTTC. This translates into CAISELTSVNEQFF.

V gene TRBV7-2 combines with J gene TRBJ2-2, with TRBD2 identical over 9 bases. V gave up 2 bases and J gave up 2 bases; unmatched junction bases: 3. CDR1 and CDR2 (germline): SGHTA, FQGNSA. The CDR3 contains 16 residues. CDR3 DNA: TGTGCCAGCAGCTTATTTAGCGGGGGTAACACCGGGGAGCTGTTTTTT. It encodes CASSLFSGGNTGELFF. Looking up the rest from reference TRBV7-2 and TRBJ2-2 gives the full variable domain: GAGVSQSPSNKVTEKGKDVELRCDPISGHTALYWYRQSLGQGLEFLIYFQGNSAPDKSGLPSDRFSAERTGGSVSTLTIQRTQQEDSAVYLCASSLFSGGNTGELFFGEGSRLTVL.

The rearrangement uses TRBV18 and TRBJ2-5; 11 nucleotides match TRBD2. The junction had 14 bases not matched to a gene; V was cut back by 1 base and J by 1 base. This CDR3 is built from 20 residues. Germline CDR1 reads KGHSH; CDR2 reads LQKENI. CDR3 protein: CASSPRRLAGSTESQETQYF. In nucleotides, the CDR3 is TGTGCCAGCTCACCACGGAGACTAGCGGGAAGCACTGAATCCCAAGAGACCCAGTACTTC.

This chain joins TRBV2 and TRBJ2-6; no reliable D call. Trimming shortened V by 3 bases and J by 0 bases, and 9 bases separated the two germline ends. This CDR3 spans 16 amino acids. Germline CDR1 reads SNHLY; CDR2 reads FYNNEI. The CDR3 sequence: CASSEVKDSGANVLTF. CDR3 DNA: TGTGCCAGCAGTGAGGTCAAAGACTCTGGGGCCAACGTCCTGACTTTC. The full variable domain, with the rest looked up from reference TRBV2 and TRBJ2-6, is EPEVTQTPSHQVTQMGQEVILRCVPISNHLYFYWYRQILGQKVEFLVSFYNNEISEKSEIFDDQFSVERPDGSNFTLKIRSTKLEDSAMYFCASSEVKDSGANVLTFGAGSRLTVL.

J is TRBJ1-5 and V is TRBV7-9; 11 bases match TRBD1. V was clipped by 8 bases and J by 1 base; unmatched bases: 7. The germline V gene has CDR1 SEHNR and CDR2 FQNEAQ (reference sequence). The CDR3 length is 16 residues. Written as DNA, the CDR3 is TGTGCCAGCCCGGGACAGGGGGAGGAAAGCAATCAGCCCCAGCATTTT. This codes for CASPGQGEESNQPQHF.

The chain is built from TRBV5-6 and TRBJ1-1, with TRBD1 as a possible D gene (5 bases). Trimming took 2 bases from V and 11 from J, leaving 19 bases between them. Germline values: CDR1 SGHDT, CDR2 YYEEEE. The CDR3 has 14 amino acids. The CDR3 loop reads CASSFLQEQNRAFF. As DNA, the CDR3 is TGTGCCAGCAGCTTCCTACAGGAACAAAACCGGGCTTTCTTT.

This clone occurred once. The chain uses TRBV9 and TRBJ2-1; 11 bases map to TRBD2. CDR1 SGDLS and CDR2 YYNGEE come from the germline V gene. V shed 0 bases and J 8 bases; nucleotides not matched to a gene: 7. This CDR3 comprises 16 residues. DNA for the CDR3: TGTGCCAGCAGCGTAGTTCTAGCGGGGGGCATGGATGAGCAGTTCTTC. Its protein is CASSVVLAGGMDEQFF.

This chain uses TRBV28 with TRBJ2-5; maybe TRBD1 (5 bases). Between the trimmed V and J ends, which lost 4 bases and 7 bases, there was a span of 10 bases. Germline CDR1 and CDR2: MDHEN and SYDVKM. The CDR3 is made up of 12 amino acids. CDR3 DNA sequence: TGTGCCAGCAGTTCCAAGCAGGGGACCCAGTACTTC. It is translated as CASSSKQGTQYF.

This clone was seen more than once but under ten times. The chain carries TRBV5-1 and TRBJ2-5; a possible D gene is TRBD2 (6 bases). The CDR3 has 14 residues. V lost 7 bases and J 5 bases, leaving 18 bases between the germline ends. The germline V gene has CDR1 SGHRS and CDR2 YFSETQ. Here the CDR3 DNA reads TGCGCCAGCTCACTGTACGGGAGAGATGAGACCCAGTACTTC. This sequence encodes CASSLYGRDETQYF.